There are many counts of the clone carrying this T cell receptor (beta chain). This entry belongs to a study of T cells in Graves' hyperthyroidism and ophthalmopathy. CDR3 length: 14 residues. The V gene lost 3 bases and the J gene lost 0 bases, with 9 bases spanning the gap. Germline values: CDR1 SGDLS, CDR2 YYNGEE. Diagnostic decisions used clinical symptoms, serum thyroxine and TRAb, thyroid ultrasound and orbital computed tomography. What was amplified from RNA transcripts were TCR beta CDR3 regions. With the HTBI primer set, the TCR CDR3 went through a first round of RT-PCR. TCRdb recomputed calls from the multiplex PCR reads with MiXCR, one row per CDR3 protein. The sample lists 700,000 or so distinct CDR3 sequences; 13% to 15% were seen once.

The chain joins TRBV9 to TRBJ1-1; D is undetermined. The sequence was obtained from a woman aged 45-65 years with Graves' ophthalmopathy. Sequencing input: blood. In DNA form, the CDR3 reads TGTGCCAGCAGCGGAGGCGGAATGAACACTGAAGCTTTCTTT. Translated: CASSGGGMNTEAFF.